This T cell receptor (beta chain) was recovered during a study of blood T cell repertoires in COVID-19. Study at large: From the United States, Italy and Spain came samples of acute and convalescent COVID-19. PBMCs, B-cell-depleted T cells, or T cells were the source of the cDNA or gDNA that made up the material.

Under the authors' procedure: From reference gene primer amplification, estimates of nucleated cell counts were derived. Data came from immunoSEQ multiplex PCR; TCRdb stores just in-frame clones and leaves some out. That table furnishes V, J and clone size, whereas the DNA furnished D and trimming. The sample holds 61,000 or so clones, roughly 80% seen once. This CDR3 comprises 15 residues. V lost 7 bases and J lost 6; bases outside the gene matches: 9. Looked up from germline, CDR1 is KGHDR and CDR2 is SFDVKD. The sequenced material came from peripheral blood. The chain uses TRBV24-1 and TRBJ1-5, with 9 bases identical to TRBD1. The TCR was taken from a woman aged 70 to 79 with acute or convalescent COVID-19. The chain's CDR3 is CATSGTGTGSQPQHF. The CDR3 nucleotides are TGTGCCACCAGCGGGACAGGGACTGGTAGTCAGCCCCAGCATTTT.